The present entry profiles one TCR beta chain with its context. What it recognizes is unknown. V lost 2 bases, J lost 0 bases, and 9 bases lay in between. The germline CDR1 and CDR2 sequences are SGHRS and YFSETQ. The CDR3 covers 14 residues. Every bit of the isolated RNA underwent reverse transcription, so sequencing read expressed TCRB transcripts. Sequencing used immunoSEQ multiplex PCR; TCRdb keeps in-frame clones, though not all of them. There are roughly 51,000 clones in the sample; 50% to 55% occur only once, and 2% to 3% lies in the top ten. The data are from a study of beta chain features in type 1 diabetes. Study findings and constraints: TCRB CDR3s from Type 1 diabetes patients were moderately but significantly shorter in all four CD4+ subsets.

The V and J genes are TRBV5-1 and TRBJ2-7; D remains unclear. Material: Tregs from blood. This clonotype was obtained from a woman in her thirties or forties with type 1 diabetes. The CDR3 sequence: CASSLTVSSYEQYF. The CDR3 nucleotides are TGCGCCAGCAGCTTAACAGTGAGCTCCTACGAGCAGTACTTC.